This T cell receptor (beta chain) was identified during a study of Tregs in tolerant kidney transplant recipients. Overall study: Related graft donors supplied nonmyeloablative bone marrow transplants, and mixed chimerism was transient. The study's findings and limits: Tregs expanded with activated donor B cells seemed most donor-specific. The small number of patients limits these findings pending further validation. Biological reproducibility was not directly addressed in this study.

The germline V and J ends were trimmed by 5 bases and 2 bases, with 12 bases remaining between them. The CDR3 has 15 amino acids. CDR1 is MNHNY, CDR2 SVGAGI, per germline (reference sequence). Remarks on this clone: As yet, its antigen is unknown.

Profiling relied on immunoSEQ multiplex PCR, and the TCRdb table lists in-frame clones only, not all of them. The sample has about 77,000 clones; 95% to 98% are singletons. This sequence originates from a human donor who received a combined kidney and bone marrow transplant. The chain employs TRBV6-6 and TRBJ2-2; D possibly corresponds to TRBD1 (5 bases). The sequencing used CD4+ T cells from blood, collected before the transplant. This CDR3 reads CASSGMTVNTGELFF. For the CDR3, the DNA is TGTGCCAGCAGTGGGATGACAGTTAACACCGGGGAGCTGTTTTTT.